A single T cell receptor beta chain is shown here with its context. Its antigen is unidentified. Genomic DNA (from each subset) was split evenly across several immunoSEQ plates. Profiling relied on immunoSEQ multiplex PCR, and the TCRdb table lists in-frame clones only, not all of them. The data show about 1.5 million clones, 95% to 99% seen once. Germline lookup yields CDR1 SGHRS and CDR2 YFSETQ. V lost 6 bases and J lost 3, with 16 bases in between. This CDR3 has 14 amino acids. This entry comes from a study of shared clonotypes between healthy human individuals. Study summary: Each donor's CD4 naive and CD4 memory cells filled three plates apiece, CD8 naive two, and CD8 memory one. General study points: When naive CD4 clonotypes were compared across a few donors, around 5% were shared. Blood was the sole source, and tissue repertoires probably differ.

The genes are TRBV5-1 and TRBJ2-7; a weak D match, TRBD2 (5 bases). The sample was naive CD4+ T cells sorted from blood. Subset of the sample: CD45RA+ positively selected. The sequence came from a man aged 25-45 years in good health. CDR3 amino acids: CASKTGLAGYEQYF. In DNA form, the CDR3 reads TGCGCCAGCAAAACCGGGCTAGCTGGCTACGAGCAGTACTTC.